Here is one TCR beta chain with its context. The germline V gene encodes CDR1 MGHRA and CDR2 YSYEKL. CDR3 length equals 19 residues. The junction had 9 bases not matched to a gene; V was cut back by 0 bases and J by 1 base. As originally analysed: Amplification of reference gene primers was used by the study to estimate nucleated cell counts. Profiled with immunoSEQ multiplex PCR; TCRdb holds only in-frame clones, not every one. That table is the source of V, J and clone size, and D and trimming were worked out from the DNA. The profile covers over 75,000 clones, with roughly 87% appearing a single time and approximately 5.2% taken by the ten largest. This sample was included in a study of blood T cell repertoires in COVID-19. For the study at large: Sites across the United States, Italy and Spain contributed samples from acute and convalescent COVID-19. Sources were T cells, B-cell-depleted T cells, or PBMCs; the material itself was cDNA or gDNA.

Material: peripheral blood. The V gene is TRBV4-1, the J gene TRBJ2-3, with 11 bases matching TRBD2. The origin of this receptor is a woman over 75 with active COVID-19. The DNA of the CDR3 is TGCGCCAGCAGCCAAGATGCAATAGCGGGAGGGCCGGGCACAGATACGCAGTATTTT. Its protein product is CASSQDAIAGGPGTDTQYF.